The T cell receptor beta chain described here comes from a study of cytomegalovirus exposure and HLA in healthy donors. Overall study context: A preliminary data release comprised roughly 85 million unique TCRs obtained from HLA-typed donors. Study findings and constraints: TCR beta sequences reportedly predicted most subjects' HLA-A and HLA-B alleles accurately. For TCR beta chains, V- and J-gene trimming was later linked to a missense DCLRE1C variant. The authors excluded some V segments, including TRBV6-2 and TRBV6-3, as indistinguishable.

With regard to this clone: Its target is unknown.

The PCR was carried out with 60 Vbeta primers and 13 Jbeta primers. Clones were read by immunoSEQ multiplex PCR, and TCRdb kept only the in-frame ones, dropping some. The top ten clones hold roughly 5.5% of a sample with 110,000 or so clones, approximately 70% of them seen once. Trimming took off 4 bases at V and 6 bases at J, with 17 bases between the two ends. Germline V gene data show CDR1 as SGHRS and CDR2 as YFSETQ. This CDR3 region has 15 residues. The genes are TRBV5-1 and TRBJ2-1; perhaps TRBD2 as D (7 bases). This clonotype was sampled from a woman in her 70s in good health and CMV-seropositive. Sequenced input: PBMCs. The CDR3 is CASSPGGGGANEQFF. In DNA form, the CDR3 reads TGCGCCAGCAGCCCCGGTGGAGGGGGGGCCAATGAGCAGTTCTTC.